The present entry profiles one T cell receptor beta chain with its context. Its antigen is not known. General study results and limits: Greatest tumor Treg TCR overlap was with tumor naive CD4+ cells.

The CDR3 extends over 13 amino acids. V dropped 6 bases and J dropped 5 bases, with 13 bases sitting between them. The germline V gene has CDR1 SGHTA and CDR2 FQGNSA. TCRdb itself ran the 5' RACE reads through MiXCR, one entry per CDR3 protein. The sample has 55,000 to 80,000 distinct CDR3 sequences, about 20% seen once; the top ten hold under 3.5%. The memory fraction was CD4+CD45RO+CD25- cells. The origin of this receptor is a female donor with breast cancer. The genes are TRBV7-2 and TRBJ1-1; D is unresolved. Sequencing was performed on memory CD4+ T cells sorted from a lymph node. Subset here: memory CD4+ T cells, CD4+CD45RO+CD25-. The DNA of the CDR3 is TGTGCCAGCAGGCTTGACACTTTTACTGAAGCTTTCTTT. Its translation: CASRLDTFTEAFF. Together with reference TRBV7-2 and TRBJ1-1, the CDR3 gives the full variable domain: GAGVSQSPSNKVTEKGKDVELRCDPISGHTALYWYRQSLGQGLEFLIYFQGNSAPDKSGLPSDRFSAERTGGSVSTLTIQRTQQEDSAVYLCASRLDTFTEAFFGQGTRLTVV.